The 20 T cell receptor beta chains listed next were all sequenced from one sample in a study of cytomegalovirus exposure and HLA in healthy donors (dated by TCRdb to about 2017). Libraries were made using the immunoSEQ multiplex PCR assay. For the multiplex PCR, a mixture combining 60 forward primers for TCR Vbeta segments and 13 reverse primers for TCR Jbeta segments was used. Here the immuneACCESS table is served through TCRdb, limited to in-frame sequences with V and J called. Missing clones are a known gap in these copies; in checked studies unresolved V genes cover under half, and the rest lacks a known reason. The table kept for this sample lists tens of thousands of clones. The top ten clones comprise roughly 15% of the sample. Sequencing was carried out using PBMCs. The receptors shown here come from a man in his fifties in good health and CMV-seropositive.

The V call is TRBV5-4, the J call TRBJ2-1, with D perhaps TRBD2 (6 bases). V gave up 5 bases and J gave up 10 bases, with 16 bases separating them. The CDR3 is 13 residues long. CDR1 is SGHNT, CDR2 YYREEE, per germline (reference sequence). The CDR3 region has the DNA TGTGCCAGCAGTCGATTAGCGGACCCGGAGCAGTTCTTC. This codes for CASSRLADPEQFF.

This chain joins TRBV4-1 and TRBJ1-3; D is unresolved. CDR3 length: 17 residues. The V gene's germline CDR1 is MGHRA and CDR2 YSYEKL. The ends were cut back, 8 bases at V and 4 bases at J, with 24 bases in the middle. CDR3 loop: CASCERVLPSNGNTIYF. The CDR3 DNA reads TGCGCCAGCTGCGAGCGGGTACTCCCGAGCAACGGAAACACCATATATTTT.

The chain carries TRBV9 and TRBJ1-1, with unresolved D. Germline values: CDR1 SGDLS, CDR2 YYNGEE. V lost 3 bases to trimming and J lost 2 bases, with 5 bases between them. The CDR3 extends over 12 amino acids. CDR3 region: CASSARNTEAFF. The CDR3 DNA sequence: TGTGCCAGCAGCGCCCGTAACACTGAAGCTTTCTTT. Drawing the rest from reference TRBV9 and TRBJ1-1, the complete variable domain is DSGVTQTPKHLITATGQRVTLRCSPRSGDLSVYWYQQSLDQGLQFLIQYYNGEERAKGNILERFSAQQFPDLHSELNLSSLELGDSALYFCASSARNTEAFFGQGTRLTVV.

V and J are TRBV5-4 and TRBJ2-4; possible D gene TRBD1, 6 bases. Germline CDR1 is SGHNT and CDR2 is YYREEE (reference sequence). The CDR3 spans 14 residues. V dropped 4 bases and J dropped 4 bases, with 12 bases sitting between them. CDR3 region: CASSTVGQKNIQYF. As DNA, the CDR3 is TGTGCCAGCAGCACCGTAGGACAGAAAAACATTCAGTACTTC.

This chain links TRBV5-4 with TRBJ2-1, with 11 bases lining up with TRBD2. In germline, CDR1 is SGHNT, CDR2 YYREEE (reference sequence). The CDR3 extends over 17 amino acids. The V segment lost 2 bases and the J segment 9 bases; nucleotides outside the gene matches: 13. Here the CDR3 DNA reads TGTGCCAGCAGCTTCGCTAATCGACTAGCGGGGACTGGTGAGCAGTTCTTC. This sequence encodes CASSFANRLAGTGEQFF.

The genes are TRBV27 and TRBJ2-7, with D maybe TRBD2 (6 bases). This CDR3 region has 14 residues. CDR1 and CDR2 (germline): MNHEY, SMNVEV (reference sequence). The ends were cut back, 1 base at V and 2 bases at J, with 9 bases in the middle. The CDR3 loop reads CASSLLAGTYEQYV. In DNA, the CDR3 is TGTGCCAGCAGTTTATTGGCGGGGACCTACGAGCAGTACGTC.

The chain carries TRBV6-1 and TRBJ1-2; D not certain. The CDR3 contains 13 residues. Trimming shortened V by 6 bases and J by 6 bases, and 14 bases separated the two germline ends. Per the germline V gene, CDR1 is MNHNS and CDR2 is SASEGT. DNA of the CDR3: TGTGCCAGCAGGGTCCCAGTGTTGAATGGCTACACCTTC. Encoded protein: CASRVPVLNGYTF.

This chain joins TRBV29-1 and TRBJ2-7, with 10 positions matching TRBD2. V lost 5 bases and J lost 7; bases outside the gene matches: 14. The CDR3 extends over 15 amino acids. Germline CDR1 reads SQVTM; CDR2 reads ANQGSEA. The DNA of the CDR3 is TGCAGCGTTCTACCGACTAGCGGGCTTGCGGGGGAGCAGTACTTC. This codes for CSVLPTSGLAGEQYF.

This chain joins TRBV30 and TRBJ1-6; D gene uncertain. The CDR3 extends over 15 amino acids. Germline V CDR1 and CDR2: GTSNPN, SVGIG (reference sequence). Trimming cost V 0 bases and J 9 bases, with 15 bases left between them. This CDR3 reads CAWSVLKGGLSPLHF. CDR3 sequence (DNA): TGTGCCTGGAGTGTACTTAAGGGAGGGCTTTCACCCCTCCACTTT.

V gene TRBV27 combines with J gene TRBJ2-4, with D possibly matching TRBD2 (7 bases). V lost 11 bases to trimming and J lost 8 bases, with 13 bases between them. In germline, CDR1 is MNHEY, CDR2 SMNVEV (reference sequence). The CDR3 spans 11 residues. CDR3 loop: CAAGGGDIQYF. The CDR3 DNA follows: TGTGCCGCCGGAGGGGGGGACATTCAGTACTTC.

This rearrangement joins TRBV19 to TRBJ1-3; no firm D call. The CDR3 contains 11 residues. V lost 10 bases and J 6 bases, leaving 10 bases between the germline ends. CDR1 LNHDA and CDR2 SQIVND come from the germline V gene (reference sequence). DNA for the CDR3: TGTGCCACCGAGAACGAAAACACCATATATTTT. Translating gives CATENENTIYF. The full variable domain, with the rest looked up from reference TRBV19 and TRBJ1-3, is DGGITQSPKYLFRKEGQNVTLSCEQNLNHDAMYWYRQDPGQGLRLIYYSQIVNDFQKGDIAEGYSVSREKKESFPLTVTSAQKNPTAFYLCATENENTIYFGEGSWLTVV.

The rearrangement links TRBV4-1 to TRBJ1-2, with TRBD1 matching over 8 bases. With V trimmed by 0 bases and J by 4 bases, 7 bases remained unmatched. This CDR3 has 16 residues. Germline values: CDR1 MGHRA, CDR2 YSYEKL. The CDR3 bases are TGCGCCAGCAGCCAAGATTGGCATACAGGGGGCTATGGCTACACCTTC. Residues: CASSQDWHTGGYGYTF.

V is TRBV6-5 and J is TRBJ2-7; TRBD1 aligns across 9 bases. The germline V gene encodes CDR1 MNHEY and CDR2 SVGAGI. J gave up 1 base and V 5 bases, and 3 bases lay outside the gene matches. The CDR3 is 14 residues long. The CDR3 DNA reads TGTGCCAGCAGTCCGGGACAGGGTTCCTACGAGCAGTACTTC. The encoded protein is CASSPGQGSYEQYF.

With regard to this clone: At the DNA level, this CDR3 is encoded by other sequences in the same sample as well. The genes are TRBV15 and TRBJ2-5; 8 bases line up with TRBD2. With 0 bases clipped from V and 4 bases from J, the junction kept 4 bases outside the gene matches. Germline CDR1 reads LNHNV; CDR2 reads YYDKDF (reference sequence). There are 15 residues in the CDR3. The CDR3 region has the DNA TGTGCCACCAGCAGAGATTCGGCGGGAGGAGAGACCCAGTACTTC. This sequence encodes CATSRDSAGGETQYF.

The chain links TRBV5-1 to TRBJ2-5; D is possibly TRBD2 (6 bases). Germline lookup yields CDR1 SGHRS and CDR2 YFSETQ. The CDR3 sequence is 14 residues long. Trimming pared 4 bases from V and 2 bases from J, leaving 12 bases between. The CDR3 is CASSPGTGQETQYF. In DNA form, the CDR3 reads TGCGCCAGCAGCCCTGGGACTGGACAAGAGACCCAGTACTTC.

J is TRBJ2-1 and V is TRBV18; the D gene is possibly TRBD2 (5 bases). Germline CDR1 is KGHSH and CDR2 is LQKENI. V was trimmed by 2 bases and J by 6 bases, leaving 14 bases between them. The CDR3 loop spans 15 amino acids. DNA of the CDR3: TGTGCCAGCTCACCAGAGCGGCTATGGGGCAATGAGCAGTTCTTC. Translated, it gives CASSPERLWGNEQFF.

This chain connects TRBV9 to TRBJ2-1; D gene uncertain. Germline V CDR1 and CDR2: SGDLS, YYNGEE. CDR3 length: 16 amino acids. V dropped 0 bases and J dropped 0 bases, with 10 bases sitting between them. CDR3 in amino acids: CASSVEPKSSYNEQFF. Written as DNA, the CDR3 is TGTGCCAGCAGCGTAGAACCCAAGAGCTCCTACAATGAGCAGTTCTTC.

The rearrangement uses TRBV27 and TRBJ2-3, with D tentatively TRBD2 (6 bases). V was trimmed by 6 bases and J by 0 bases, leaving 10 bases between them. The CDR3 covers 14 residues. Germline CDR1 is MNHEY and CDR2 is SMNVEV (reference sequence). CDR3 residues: CASREGSSTDTQYF. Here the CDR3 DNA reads TGTGCCAGCAGGGAGGGTTCTAGCACAGATACGCAGTATTTT.

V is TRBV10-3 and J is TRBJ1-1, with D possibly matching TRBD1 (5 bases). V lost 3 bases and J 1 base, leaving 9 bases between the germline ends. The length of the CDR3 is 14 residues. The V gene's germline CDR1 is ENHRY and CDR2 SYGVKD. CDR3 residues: CAISDLGGNTEAFF. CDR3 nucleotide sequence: TGTGCCATCAGTGACCTGGGGGGGAACACTGAAGCTTTCTTT.

The CDR3 DNA follows: TGTGCCAGCAGTTACGGACAGGGCAGCAACGAGCAGTACTTC. Protein product: CASSYGQGSNEQYF. This chain joins TRBV6-5 and TRBJ2-7; 8 positions agree with TRBD1. V shed 2 bases, J shed 5 bases, and the junction held 5 bases outside the gene matches. The CDR3 is 14 amino acids. CDR1 is MNHEY and CDR2 is SVGAGI in the germline V gene.